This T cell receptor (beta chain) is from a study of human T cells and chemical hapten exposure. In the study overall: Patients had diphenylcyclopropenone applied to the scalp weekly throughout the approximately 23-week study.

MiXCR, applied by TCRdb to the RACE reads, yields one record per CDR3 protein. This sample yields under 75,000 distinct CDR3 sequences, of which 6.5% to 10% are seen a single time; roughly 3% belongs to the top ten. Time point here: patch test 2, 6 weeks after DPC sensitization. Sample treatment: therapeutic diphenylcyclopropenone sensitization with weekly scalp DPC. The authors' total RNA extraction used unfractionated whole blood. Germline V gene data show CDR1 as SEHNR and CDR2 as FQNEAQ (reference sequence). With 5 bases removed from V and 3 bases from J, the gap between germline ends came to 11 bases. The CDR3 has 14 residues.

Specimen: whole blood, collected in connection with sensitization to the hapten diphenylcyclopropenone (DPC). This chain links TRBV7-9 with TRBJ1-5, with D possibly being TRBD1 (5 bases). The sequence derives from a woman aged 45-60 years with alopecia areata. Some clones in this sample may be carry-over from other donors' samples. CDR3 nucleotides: TGTGCCAGCAGCCCGACAGAAATCAATCAGCCCCAGCATTTT. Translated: CASSPTEINQPQHF. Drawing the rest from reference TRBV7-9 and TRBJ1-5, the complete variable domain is DTGVSQNPRHKITKRGQNVTFRCDPISEHNRLYWYRQTLGQGPEFLTYFQNEAQLEKSRLLSDRFSAERPKGSFSTLEIQRTEQGDSAMYLCASSPTEINQPQHFGDGTRLSIL.